Here is one T cell receptor beta chain with its context. The target antigen is unknown. The data belong to a study of cytomegalovirus exposure and HLA in healthy donors. Overall study findings and caveats: Associated with cytomegalovirus, according to the listing, were 164 TCR beta chains. The records held CMV serostatus as the only immune exposure information.

Germline V CDR1 and CDR2: SGDLS, YYNGEE. The germline V and J ends were trimmed by 4 bases and 1 base, with 17 bases remaining between them. The CDR3 covers 16 residues. Primers: 60 Vbeta forward and 13 Jbeta reverse. TCRdb keeps only in-frame clones here, not all; method: immunoSEQ multiplex PCR. The table records about 200,000 clones, roughly 68% of them present only once. The clonotype originates from a woman aged 25 to 39 in good health and CMV-seronegative. The rearrangement joins TRBV9 to TRBJ1-1; D is possibly TRBD1 (5 bases). Sequencing was done on a sample of PBMCs. DNA of the CDR3: TGTGCCAGCAGCCCCCCTGGGCGGGGCGAGAACACTGAAGCTTTCTTT. The encoded protein is CASSPPGRGENTEAFF. The whole variable domain, filled in from reference TRBV9 and TRBJ1-1, reads DSGVTQTPKHLITATGQRVTLRCSPRSGDLSVYWYQQSLDQGLQFLIQYYNGEERAKGNILERFSAQQFPDLHSELNLSSLELGDSALYFCASSPPGRGENTEAFFGQGTRLTVV.